The source of this T cell receptor (beta chain) is a study of OX40 agonist ivuxolimab in advanced cancers. In the study overall: The costimulatory receptor OX40 (CD134) was targeted by ivuxolimab, a fully human IgG2 agonistic monoclonal antibody. Patients were allowed to have had prior anti-PD-1, anti-PD-L1 or anti-CTLA-4 therapy, and roughly 40% of the dose-escalation patients had been treated with checkpoint inhibitors. Partial responses occurred in three dose-escalation patients, of whom one had hepatocellular carcinoma and two had cutaneous melanoma. The monotherapy dose-escalation portion (N of about 49 patients) of the phase I ivuxolimab trial is reported in the paper. The point of sequencing TCRbeta in the periphery was to test whether ivuxolimab changed TCR sequence diversity and drove clonal T-cell expansion. Of the roughly 52 patients in dose escalation, 19 had hepatocellular carcinoma, some 15 had melanoma, 9 had renal cell carcinoma and 9 had head and neck cancer. A male proportion of nearly 85% and a mean age of around 60 years, ranging from about 23 to 90, were recorded for the dose-escalation cohort. Intravenous ivuxolimab was administered to patients every 2 weeks at six dose levels: 0.01, 0.1, 0.3, 1.5, 3 and 10 mg/kg.

Notes on this clone: What this receptor recognizes is not known. Per-nucleotide qualities are absent, and no much larger clonotype sits a single base away.

Genomic DNA was isolated from the sorted cells so that the TCRbeta CDR3 region could be sequenced. TCRbeta CDR3 regions were sequenced using the immunoSEQ Assay. Not all clones reach the TCRdb copy of this immuneACCESS table, which keeps in-frame sequences only. Checked studies attribute under half of the gap to unresolved V genes and leave the rest unexplained. The sample table shows over 55,000 clones, and roughly 82% are seen once. Together, the top ten hold roughly 2.4% of the sample. Overall study outcomes, separate from this receptor: Antigen specificity was not determined for the clonally expanded peripheral T cells. In the 0.1-3.0 mg/kg groups, partial responders were among the patients with the lowest normalized peripheral clonal expansion, particularly in CD8+ T cells. Clonal expansion of both CD4+ and CD8+ blood T cells was observed from baseline to week 6 at doses 0.1 to 3.0 mg/kg. Low levels of normalized T-cell clonal expansion were also shown by some nonresponding patients. After ivuxolimab, more expanded clones were found on average in CD8+ T cells than in CD4+ T cells.

Based on the germline V gene, the CDR1 and CDR2 sequences are SGHTA and FQGNSA. The CDR3 goes from the cysteine to the phenylalanine over 15 residues. Only CDR3 DNA remains: 45 bases, in frame from the first base. V and J are trimmed by 7 bases and 7 bases, and the gene matches miss 12 bases of the junction. The trial excluded patients who had a history of autoimmune disease or who were on systemic immunosuppression. Peripheral blood for TCR sequencing was collected from all dose cohorts at baseline, on cycle 4 day 1, and on cycle 7 day 1. Samples were obtained from an open-label, multicenter, first-in-human phase I dose-escalation trial of ivuxolimab. The trial enrolled adults with locally advanced or metastatic head and neck squamous cell, hepatocellular, melanoma or renal cell carcinoma. Before TCR sequencing, CD4+ T cells and CD8+ T cells were sorted from peripheral blood as separate populations.

The rearranged chain carries TRBV7-2 and TRBJ1-4; TRBD1 agrees with 7 junctional bases. The material sequenced was CD4+ or CD8+ T cells sorted from blood, taken in a trial of the OX40 agonist ivuxolimab. The sequence was obtained from an adult with an advanced solid tumor such as melanoma, head and neck, liver or kidney cancer. The nucleotides are TGTGCCAGCACCGACGACCGGGACAGTAGTGAAAAACTGTTTTTT. This translates into CASTDDRDSSEKLFF. Beyond the CDR3, the reference TRBV7-2 and TRBJ1-4 genes provide the residues; the full variable domain reads: GAGVSQSPSNKVTEKGKDVELRCDPISGHTALYWYRQSLGQGLEFLIYFQGNSAPDKSGLPSDRFSAERTGGSVSTLTIQRTQQEDSAVYLCASTDDRDSSEKLFFGSGTQLSVL.